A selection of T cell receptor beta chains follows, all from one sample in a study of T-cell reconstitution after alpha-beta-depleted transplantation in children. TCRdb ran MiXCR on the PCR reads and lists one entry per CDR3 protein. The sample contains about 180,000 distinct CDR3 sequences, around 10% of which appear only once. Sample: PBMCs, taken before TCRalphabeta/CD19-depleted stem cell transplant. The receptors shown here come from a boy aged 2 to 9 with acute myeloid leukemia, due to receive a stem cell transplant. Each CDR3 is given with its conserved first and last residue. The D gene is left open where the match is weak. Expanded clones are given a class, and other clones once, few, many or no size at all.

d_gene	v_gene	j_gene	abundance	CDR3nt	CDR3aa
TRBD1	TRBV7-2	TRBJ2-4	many	TGTGCCAGCACCTTACAGTGGGACAGGGGGGACATTCAGTACTTC	CASTLQWDRGDIQYF
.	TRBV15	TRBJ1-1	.	TGTGCCACCGGCAGCAAACCGGGGGCGCGTTCCACTGAAGCTTTCTTT	CATGSKPGARSTEAFF
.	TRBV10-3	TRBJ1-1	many	TGTGCCATCAGTGAGTCGAATGTTAAGGAACGGCTAATCTTT	CAISESNVKERLIF
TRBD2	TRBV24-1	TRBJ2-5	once	TGTGCCACCAGTGACCCGTCGGCTAGCGGGACAGAGACCCAGTACTTC	CATSDPSASGTETQYF
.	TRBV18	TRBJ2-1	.	TGTGCCAGCTCACCAAGGCGGGACTCCTACAATGAGCAGTTCTTC	CASSPRRDSYNEQFF
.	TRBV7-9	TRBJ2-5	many	TGTGCCAGCAGCTTAGGTCCGTACCAAGAGACCCAGTACTTC	CASSLGPYQETQYF
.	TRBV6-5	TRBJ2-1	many	TGTGCCAGCAGTTACTTCAGGGGCACGAATGAGCAGTTCTTC	CASSYFRGTNEQFF
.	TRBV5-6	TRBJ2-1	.	TGTGCCAGCAGCTGGGTTTCGAATGAGCAGTTCTTC	CASSWVSNEQFF
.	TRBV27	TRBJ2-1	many	TGTGCCAGCAGTTTGGGGGGGCCCGGTTACAATGAGCAGTTCTTC	CASSLGGPGYNEQFF
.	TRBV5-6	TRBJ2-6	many	TGTGCCAGCAGCTTCTTTCAGTTCGGGGCTTTCACTGGGGCCAACGTCCTGACTTTC	CASSFFQFGAFTGANVLTF
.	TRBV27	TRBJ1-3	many	TGTGCCAGCAGTTTAGGTCCTGTGGGCTCTGGAAACACCATATATTTT	CASSLGPVGSGNTIYF
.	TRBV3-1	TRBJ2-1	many	TGTGCCAGCAGCCGCAGCCAGGGTGGGATCTACAATGAGCAGTTCTTC	CASSRSQGGIYNEQFF
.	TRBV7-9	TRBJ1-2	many	TGTGCCAGCAGCTTAGCCGGTGCCCCAAACTATGGCTACACCTTC	CASSLAGAPNYGYTF
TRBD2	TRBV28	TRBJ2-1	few	TGTGCCAGCAGTCTTCCGGGCGGGAGGCCCTACAATGAGCAGTTCTTC	CASSLPGGRPYNEQFF
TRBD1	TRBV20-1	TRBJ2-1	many	TGCAGTGCCTTGCCCGGGACAGGAGACAATGAGCAGTTCTTC	CSALPGTGDNEQFF
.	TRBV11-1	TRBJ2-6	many	TGTGCCAGCAGCCTGGGACCTTCTGGGGGCTCTGGGGCCAACGTCCTGACTTTC	CASSLGPSGGSGANVLTF
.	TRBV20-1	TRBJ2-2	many	TGCAGTGCTAGACCCCCGGGTAGGGCCACCGGGGAGCTGTTTTTT	CSARPPGRATGELFF
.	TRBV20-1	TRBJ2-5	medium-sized	TGCAGTGCTAGAGATATGGGATACACCGCCGAGACCCAGTACTTC	CSARDMGYTAETQYF
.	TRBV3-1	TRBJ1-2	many	TGTGCCAGCAGCCCCTGGCCGGGCGCTAACTATGGCTACACCTTC	CASSPWPGANYGYTF
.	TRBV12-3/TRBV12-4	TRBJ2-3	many	TGTGCCAGCACCCCGGAATGGAGCCTGATTGAGAAAACAGATACGCAGTATTTT	CASTPEWSLIEKTDTQYF
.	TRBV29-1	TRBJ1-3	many	TGCAGCGTTGAGGGGGCTGGAAACACCATATATTTT	CSVEGAGNTIYF
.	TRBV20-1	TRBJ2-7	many	TGCAGTGCTAGCGGAGCCTACTACGAGCAGTACTTC	CSASGAYYEQYF
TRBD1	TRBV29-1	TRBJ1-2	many	TGCAGCGATACCCGGACAGGGGGAGACTATGGCTACACCTTC	CSDTRTGGDYGYTF
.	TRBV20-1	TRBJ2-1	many	TGCAGTGCTAGAGTCCGGATGAGAACGTTGAAGAGGGTAGGCAATGAGCAGTTCTTC	CSARVRMRTLKRVGNEQFF
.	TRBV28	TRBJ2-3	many	TGTGCCAGCAGTAAAGCAGGGACCCCCGATACGCAGTATTTT	CASSKAGTPDTQYF
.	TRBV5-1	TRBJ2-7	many	TGCGCCAGCAGCACCTCCTCAGGGGTCTACGAGCAGTACTTC	CASSTSSGVYEQYF
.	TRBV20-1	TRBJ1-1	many	TGCAGTGCTAGAACTGATTTGAACGCTGAAGCTTTCTTT	CSARTDLNAEAFF
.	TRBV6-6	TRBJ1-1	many	TGTGCCAGCAGTTTCGACCTGGGTTCCCGGGACACGGGGAACACTGAAGCTTTCTTT	CASSFDLGSRDTGNTEAFF
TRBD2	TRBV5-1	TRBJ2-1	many	TGCGCCAGCAGCTTGGAGGCTAGCGGGGGCTACAATGAGCAGTTCTTC	CASSLEASGGYNEQFF
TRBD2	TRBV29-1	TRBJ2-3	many	TGCAGCGTTGAACTAGCGGCAGAATACACAGATACGCAGTATTTT	CSVELAAEYTDTQYF
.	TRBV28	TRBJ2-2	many	TGTGCCAGCAGGCCCCCGGGGCCCACCGGGGAGCTGTTTTTT	CASRPPGPTGELFF
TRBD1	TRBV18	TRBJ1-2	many	TGCGCCAGCAGCCCCGGGACAGGGGGCTACTATGGCTACACCTTC	CASSPGTGGYYGYTF
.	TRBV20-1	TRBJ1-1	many	TGCAGTGCTCCCTCGCGGGTCAGAACTGAAGCTTTCTTT	CSAPSRVRTEAFF
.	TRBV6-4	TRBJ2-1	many	TGTGCCAGCAGTGACTCGTGGAAGAGCTCCTACAATGAGCAGTTCTTC	CASSDSWKSSYNEQFF
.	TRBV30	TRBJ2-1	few	TGTGCCTGGAGCCACGGGAGCTCCTACAATGAGCAGTTCTTC	CAWSHGSSYNEQFF
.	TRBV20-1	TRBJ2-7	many	TGCAGTGCCCCTGGGCGGGTAACGGGCTCCTACGAGCAGTACTTC	CSAPGRVTGSYEQYF
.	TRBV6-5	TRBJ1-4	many	TGTGCCAGCGGTAGGGAAAAACTGTTTTTT	CASGREKLFF
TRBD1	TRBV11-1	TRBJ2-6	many	TGTGCCAGCTCGCCTCGGACAGGAGACTCTGGGGCCAACGTCCTGACTTTC	CASSPRTGDSGANVLTF
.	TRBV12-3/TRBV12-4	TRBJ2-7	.	TGTGCCAGCAGCCACAGACCCTTCGTGGGCCGGATCTTC	CASSHRPFVGRIF
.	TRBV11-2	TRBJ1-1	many	TGTGCCAGCAGCTTAATCAAGGGGAGATACCTGACCGCTTTCTTT	CASSLIKGRYLTAFF
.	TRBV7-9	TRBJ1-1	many	TGTGCCAGTCTGAATGAGGGAGGCACTGAAGCTTTCTTT	CASLNEGGTEAFF
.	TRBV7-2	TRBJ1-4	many	TGTGCCAGCAGAGTCGGGACGGCAGAAAAACTGTTTTTT	CASRVGTAEKLFF
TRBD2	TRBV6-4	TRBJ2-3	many	TGTGCCAGCAGTGAGTCTAGCGGAAGCACAGATACGCAGTATTTT	CASSESSGSTDTQYF
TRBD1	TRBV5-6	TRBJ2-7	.	TGTGCCAGCAGCTTTCTCGTCAGGGGGTCGAGAGAGCAGTACTTC	CASSFLVRGSREQYF
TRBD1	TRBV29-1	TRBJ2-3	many	TGCAGCGTTGACCCCCTGGGACAGTTCACAGATACGCAGTATTTT	CSVDPLGQFTDTQYF
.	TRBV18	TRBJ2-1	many	TGTGCCAGCTCACCAGTCCACACAGGGAATGAGCAGTTCTTC	CASSPVHTGNEQFF
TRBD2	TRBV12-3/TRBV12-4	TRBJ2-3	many	TGTGCCAGCAGTGCGGGACTAGCGGGGGGCGAAGATACGCAGTATTTT	CASSAGLAGGEDTQYF
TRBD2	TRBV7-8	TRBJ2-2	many	TGTGCCAGCAGCTTACCCGGGGGGGAAACCGGGGAGCTGTTTTTT	CASSLPGGETGELFF
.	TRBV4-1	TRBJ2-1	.	TGCGCCAGCAGCCAAGGGGTAGGGGCCTACAATGAGCAGTTCTTC	CASSQGVGAYNEQFF
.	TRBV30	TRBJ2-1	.	TGTGCCTGGAGTGTAAAGGCAGCTAATGAGCAGTTCTTC	CAWSVKAANEQFF
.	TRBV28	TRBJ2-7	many	TGTGCCAGCAGTTTGGGACATCCCGGACCCTACGAGCAGTACTTC	CASSLGHPGPYEQYF
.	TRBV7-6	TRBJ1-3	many	TGTGCCAGCAGCTTAAGTCCTCCCAGCCCTGGAAACACCATATATTTT	CASSLSPPSPGNTIYF
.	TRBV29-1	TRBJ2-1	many	TGCAGCGTCAAAACGGGCCTCTACAATGAGCAGTTCTTC	CSVKTGLYNEQFF